In its sample, the clone carrying this TCR beta chain was seen many times. The sample originates from a study of early T cells in non-severe SARS-CoV-2 infection. The CDR3 spans 16 residues. V was pared by 5 bases and J by 2 bases, with 5 bases of the junction left unmatched. Per the germline V gene, CDR1 is MNHEY and CDR2 is SMNVEV (reference sequence). TCRdb fed the 5' RACE reads into MiXCR, producing one record per CDR3 protein. The sample has around 70,000 distinct CDR3 sequences; over 8% are singletons. The chain links TRBV27 to TRBJ2-7, with 14 bases aligning to TRBD2. The sequence derives from an adult who was a healthcare worker with PCR-confirmed SARS-CoV-2 infection or an uninfected control (not recorded which). The sample consisted of whole blood. The CDR3 here is CASSTRTSGRPYEQYF. CDR3 nucleotide sequence: TGTGCCAGCAGTACCCGGACTAGCGGGAGGCCCTACGAGCAGTACTTC.